This paragraph reports one T cell receptor beta chain. In the original processing: Nucleated cell number was recorded as an estimate derived from reference gene primer amplification. Profiled with immunoSEQ multiplex PCR; TCRdb holds only in-frame clones, not every one. V, J and clone size are taken as reported in that table, and D and trimming were inferred from the DNA itself. The sample shows tens of thousands of clones, more than 75% of them seen only once. This entry comes from a study of blood T cell repertoires in COVID-19. Study-wide background: The study drew acute and convalescent COVID-19 samples from the United States, Italy and Spain. PBMCs, B-cell-depleted T cells, or T cells provided the cDNA or gDNA that made up the material.

The receptor's source is a man aged 45-60 years with active COVID-19. The sequenced sample consisted of peripheral blood.

The CDR3 is CASSKQGRPSTEAFF. DNA of the CDR3: TGTGCCAGCAGCAAACAGGGTCGCCCTAGCACTGAAGCTTTCTTT. This chain uses TRBV6-5 with TRBJ1-1, with TRBD1 as a possible D gene (6 bases). V dropped 6 bases and J dropped 4 bases, with 18 bases sitting between them. Germline values: CDR1 MNHEY, CDR2 SVGAGI. The CDR3 totals 15 residues.